This section outlines one T cell receptor (beta chain) sequence together with its context. CDR1 DFQATT and CDR2 SNEGSKA come from the germline V gene (reference sequence). With 2 bases clipped from V and 9 bases from J, the junction kept 7 bases outside the gene matches. The CDR3 totals 14 residues. The data are from a study of CD8 T cells in Susac syndrome. An amount of RNA that ranged from roughly 0.45 to 1 ug was reverse transcribed with random hexamers. The authors amplified TCR beta CDR3 across 54 Vbeta and 13 Jbeta using immunoSEQ multiplex PCR. TCRdb redid the calling of the immunoSEQ multiplex PCR reads with MiXCR, one entry per CDR3 protein. The data contain 400,000 to 550,000 distinct CDR3 sequences, approximately 89% of them singletons. The T cells that were sequenced for TCR beta were CD8+ and CD4+ cells from blood.

This TCR derives from a human donor with multiple sclerosis. The sample taken for sequencing was CD8+ T cells from PBMCs. The rearrangement uses TRBV20-1 and TRBJ1-6; 7 bases fit TRBD1. CDR3 residues: CSARWGTEGSPLHF. The CDR3 nucleotides read TGCAGTGCTAGATGGGGGACAGAGGGTTCACCCCTCCACTTT.